The 26 T cell receptor beta chains in this list originate from one sample, sequenced in a study of blood T cell repertoires in COVID-19 (dated by TCRdb to the early 2020s). The library came from the immunoSEQ multiplex PCR assay. TCRdb limited this immuneACCESS table to in-frame rearrangements with V and J called. A share of clones is missing; checked studies link under half to unresolved V genes, and the rest is unexplained. Recorded for this sample are 270,000 or so clones; around nine tenths of them occurred a single time. Around 9% of the sample comes from the top ten. Sequenced material: peripheral blood. The receptors originated from a man aged 40-55 years with active or convalescent COVID-19.

V gene TRBV24-1 combines with J gene TRBJ2-1; D is undetermined. Per germline, CDR1 KGHDR and CDR2 SFDVKD. V lost 4 bases and J lost 8, with 8 bases in between. This CDR3 is built from 12 residues. CDR3 amino acids: CATSDLLDEQFF. CDR3 nucleotides: TGTGCCACCAGTGACCTTTTAGATGAGCAGTTCTTC.

The table lists this clone with a few counts. The CDR3: CASSYGTGQNSPLHF. CDR3 in DNA: TGTGCCAGCAGTTACGGTACAGGGCAGAATTCACCCCTCCACTTT. This chain uses TRBV6-2 or TRBV6-3 with TRBJ1-6, with TRBD1 as a possible D gene (6 bases). Deletions cut 2 bases from V and 7 bases from J, with 12 bases between. There are 15 residues in the CDR3. The V gene's germline CDR1 is MNHEY and CDR2 SVGEGT.

The sample holds one count of this clone. V usage is TRBV27 and J usage is TRBJ2-1, with 8 nucleotides matching TRBD2. The germline gives CDR1 MNHEY, CDR2 SMNVEV (reference sequence). The CDR3 loop spans 14 amino acids. Germline trimming cut 6 bases from V and 9 bases from J; bases unmatched to any gene: 10. This CDR3 is CASRGGGNLGEQFF. The CDR3 nucleotides are TGTGCCAGCAGGGGCGGGGGGAATTTGGGTGAGCAGTTCTTC.

Only one count was recorded for this clone. CDR3 region: CASSATAGGRETQYF. CDR3 in DNA: TGCGCCAGCAGCGCGACAGCGGGAGGGCGGGAGACCCAGTACTTC. V usage is TRBV5-1 and J usage is TRBJ2-5, with 10 bases aligning to TRBD2. The CDR3 sequence is 15 residues long. Trimming cost V 4 bases and J 5 bases; bases outside gene matches: 8. Germline V gene data show CDR1 as SGHRS and CDR2 as YFSETQ.

This clone appeared a few times. The genes are TRBV9 and TRBJ1-3, with TRBD1 as a possible D gene (5 bases). The germline CDR1 and CDR2 sequences are SGDLS and YYNGEE. CDR3 length: 15 residues. Between the trimmed V and J ends, which lost 3 bases and 3 bases, there was a span of 13 bases. CDR3 DNA: TGTGCCAGCAGCGAGCGGGGGTTTTTTGGAAACACCATATATTTT. Residues: CASSERGFFGNTIYF.

The CDR3 nucleotides are TGCGCCAGCAGCTTGGCACGAGGCGGGGGGAGTGGCGAGCAGTACTTC. The encoded protein is CASSLARGGGSGEQYF. This rearrangement joins TRBV5-1 to TRBJ2-7; TRBD2 agrees at 8 bases. Per germline, CDR1 SGHRS and CDR2 YFSETQ. V gave up 0 bases and J gave up 6 bases; unmatched junction bases: 11. The CDR3 consists of 16 residues.

This clone was seen a handful of times. The gene calls are TRBV23-1 and TRBJ2-1; 7 bases fit TRBD1. TRBV23-1 is recorded as an ORF, its role being uncertain. The CDR3 sequence is 17 residues long. V dropped 0 bases and J dropped 6; count of bases not matched to a gene: 11. This CDR3 is CASSQSRRRQGVNEQFF. CDR3 DNA sequence: TGCGCCAGCAGTCAATCGAGGAGGCGGCAGGGGGTCAATGAGCAGTTCTTC.

This clone came up once. The rearrangement joins TRBV9 to TRBJ1-4, with D possibly matching TRBD1 (5 bases). The V and J ends lost 5 bases and 0 bases respectively, with 17 bases between them. Germline-derived CDR1 and CDR2 are SGDLS and YYNGEE. The length of the CDR3 is 17 residues. CDR3 coding DNA: TGTGCCAGCAGTTCCCGGGACGGGAGCGCAACTAATGAAAAACTGTTTTTT. Protein: CASSSRDGSATNEKLFF.

The gene calls are TRBV5-1 and TRBJ1-4, with D unresolved. The V gene lost 0 bases and the J gene lost 10 bases, with 16 bases spanning the gap. Per germline, CDR1 SGHRS and CDR2 YFSETQ. The length of the CDR3 is 15 residues. The CDR3 here is CASSLAGLALGKLFF. CDR3 nucleotides: TGCGCCAGCAGCTTGGCGGGTCTCGCGCTCGGAAAACTGTTTTTT.

The J gene is TRBJ2-3, the V gene TRBV5-4; 10 nucleotides line up with TRBD2. The CDR3 length is 16 residues. Losses at the gene ends were 4 bases for V and 0 bases for J; bases not matched to a gene: 5. Germline V gene data show CDR1 as SGHNT and CDR2 as YYREEE (reference sequence). CDR3 sequence: CASSRPTSGSTDTQYF. The CDR3 region has the DNA TGTGCCAGCAGCAGACCGACTAGCGGGAGCACAGATACGCAGTATTTT.

On this clone itself: Different DNA sequences within this sample yield the same CDR3. The rearrangement joins TRBV6-5 to TRBJ1-2, with a tentative D call TRBD1 (5 bases). V lost 6 bases, J lost 1 base, and 9 bases lay in between. This CDR3 is built from 13 residues. Germline V gene data show CDR1 as MNHEY and CDR2 as SVGAGI. The CDR3 bases are TGTGCCAGCAGGGACACTATTAACTATGGCTACACCTTC. The encoded protein is CASRDTINYGYTF.

The V gene is TRBV10-3, the J gene TRBJ2-3; unclear D gene. Germline assignment: CDR1 ENHRY and CDR2 SYGVKD. Trimming cost V 6 bases and J 3 bases, with 10 bases left between them. The CDR3 runs 13 residues. For the CDR3, the DNA is TGTGCCATCAGCCCCCTAGTGACAGATACGCAGTATTTT. It encodes CAISPLVTDTQYF.

The V call is TRBV5-1, the J call TRBJ2-3; D remains unclear. Trimming stripped 5 bases from V and 0 bases from J, with 10 bases between. The germline gives CDR1 SGHRS, CDR2 YFSETQ. There are 14 residues in the CDR3. CDR3 DNA: TGCGCCAGCAGTCGTGATGAGAGCACAGATACGCAGTATTTT. It encodes CASSRDESTDTQYF.

The V gene is TRBV14, the J gene TRBJ1-2, with no clear D. The CDR3 is made up of 14 amino acids. The V gene lost 10 bases and the J gene lost 6 bases, with 21 bases spanning the gap. Germline V gene lookup returns CDR1 SGHDN and CDR2 FVKESK. The CDR3 loop is CATTPAGTPHGYTF. The CDR3 nucleotides are TGTGCCACCACCCCTGCGGGCACTCCACATGGCTACACCTTC.

The chain carries TRBV14 and TRBJ2-7, with 11 bases aligning to TRBD1. The CDR3 extends over 15 amino acids. V was clipped by 2 bases and J by 4 bases; unmatched bases: 4. Germline-derived CDR1 and CDR2 are SGHDN and FVKESK. CDR3 loop: CASSQSGQGAYEQYF. CDR3 bases: TGTGCCAGCAGCCAATCCGGACAGGGGGCGTACGAGCAGTACTTC.

The V gene is TRBV6-5, the J gene TRBJ1-5; D is unresolved. The germline V gene has CDR1 MNHEY and CDR2 SVGAGI. V was clipped by 10 bases and J by 2 bases, with 15 bases between them. The CDR3 covers 14 residues. The CDR3 sequence is CATSGGQGNQPQHF. CDR3 DNA: TGTGCCACCTCTGGAGGGCAGGGCAATCAGCCCCAGCATTTT.

This rearrangement joins TRBV21-1 to TRBJ1-6. TRBV21-1 is noted as a pseudogene. The CDR3 spans 16 residues. CDR3: CASSRSREGDNSPLHF. DNA for the CDR3: TGTGCCAGCAGCAGGAGCAGGGAGGGGGACAATTCACCCCTCCACTTT.

With respect to this clone: At one boundary the junction diverges from the germline segment, which might be a read error. Distinct nucleotide sequences in the sample also encode this CDR3. The chain has TRBV3-1 (or the pseudogene TRBV3-2) and TRBJ1-2; unclear D gene. This CDR3 spans 12 amino acids. Germline CDR1 and CDR2: LGHDT and YNNKEL (reference sequence). This chain's CDR3 is CASSQGQRGYTF. In DNA form, the CDR3 reads TGTGCCAGCAGTCAAGGGCAGCGTGGCTACACCTTC.

This chain uses TRBV4-1 with TRBJ1-1; 8 bases agree with TRBD1. The CDR3 loop spans 16 amino acids. The ends lost 0 bases at V and 4 bases at J; junction bases unmatched: 7. The germline CDR1 and CDR2 sequences are MGHRA and YSYEKL. The CDR3 protein is CASSQDWTGSGTEAFF. The DNA for the CDR3 is TGCGCCAGCAGCCAAGATTGGACAGGGTCCGGCACTGAAGCTTTCTTT.

The chain uses TRBV5-1 and TRBJ2-3, with 10 bases identical to TRBD2. This CDR3 region has 18 residues. CDR1 is SGHRS and CDR2 is YFSETQ in the germline V gene. The V gene end was trimmed by 0 bases and the J gene end by 0 bases; junction bases not matched to a gene: 7. DNA for the CDR3: TGCGCCAGCAGCTTGGTCCCTAGCGGGAGCTTTAGCACAGATACGCAGTATTTT. Protein: CASSLVPSGSFSTDTQYF.

This clone was recorded only once. The chain is built from TRBV5-1 and TRBJ2-5; TRBD2 agrees at 11 bases. Germline V gene sequence: CDR1 SGHRS, CDR2 YFSETQ. This CDR3 is built from 16 residues. The V segment lost 4 bases and the J segment 5 bases; nucleotides outside the gene matches: 10. The CDR3 sequence: CASSLLAGAPGETQYF. DNA for the CDR3: TGCGCCAGCAGCCTACTAGCGGGAGCCCCTGGGGAGACCCAGTACTTC.

The rearrangement uses TRBV6-1 and TRBJ2-4, with 7 bases that match TRBD1. The germline gives CDR1 MNHNS, CDR2 SASEGT. The CDR3 length is 17 residues. J gave up 5 bases and V 4 bases, and 14 bases lay outside the gene matches. The CDR3 DNA follows: TGTGCCAGCAGTGTCTCCAGGGGGACCGGCGGAGAAAACATTCAGTACTTC. It encodes CASSVSRGTGGENIQYF.

J is TRBJ1-2 and V is TRBV5-3; TRBD1 matches 8 bases. TRBV5-3 is treated as an ORF (open reading frame) with a function not yet certain. CDR3 length equals 14 residues. The trim removed 4 bases at V and 6 bases at J, leaving 8 bases unmatched. CDR3 DNA sequence: TGTGCCAGAAGCGACAGGGGTCCCCCTGATGGCTACACCTTC. Its protein product is CARSDRGPPDGYTF.

The genes are TRBV28 and TRBJ1-3; perhaps TRBD1 as D (6 bases). V shed 6 bases and J shed 0 bases, with 18 bases lying between them. The length of the CDR3 is 17 residues. Germline V gives CDR1 MDHEN, CDR2 SYDVKM. The CDR3: CASRRPGERVSGNTIYF. The CDR3 DNA follows: TGTGCCAGCAGACGCCCAGGGGAAAGGGTCTCTGGAAACACCATATATTTT.

This chain connects TRBV30 to TRBJ2-3, with D maybe TRBD2 (5 bases). The CDR3 consists of 15 residues. Germline lookup yields CDR1 GTSNPN and CDR2 SVGIG (reference sequence). Deletions cut 2 bases from V and 4 bases from J, with 16 bases between. This CDR3 reads CAWSRGTVGPDTQYF. CDR3 DNA sequence: TGTGCCTGGAGTCGGGGAACCGTCGGGCCAGATACGCAGTATTTT.

This clone occurred a few times. The rearrangement links TRBV3-1 (or the pseudogene TRBV3-2) to TRBJ2-3; 7 nucleotides agree with TRBD2. Germline-derived CDR1 and CDR2 are LGHDT and YNNKEL (reference sequence). The V and J ends lost 0 bases and 2 bases, in that order; junction bases with no gene match: 2. The CDR3 runs 15 residues. CDR3 protein: CASSQEGTNTDTQYF. Written as DNA, the CDR3 is TGTGCCAGCAGCCAAGAAGGGACTAACACAGATACGCAGTATTTT.